Below are 3 T cell receptor beta chains sequenced from a single sample in a study of blood T cells in healthy people across ages. Combining a sample-barcoded 5' primer with a J-beta primer mix, a second PCR ran for about 7 to 11 cycles. TCRdb recomputed calls from the 5' RACE reads with MiXCR, one row per CDR3 protein. The profile shows approximately 900,000 distinct CDR3 sequences, around 48% of them singletons. The material sequenced was blood. The receptor set was obtained from a man aged 25 to 45 in good health.

The chain is built from TRBV28 and TRBJ2-5; D not certain. V gave up 5 bases and J gave up 4 bases, with 11 bases separating them. From germline, CDR1 is MDHEN and CDR2 SYDVKM. CDR3 size: 13 residues. The chain's CDR3 is CASSTLTPETQYF. CDR3 sequence (DNA): TGTGCCAGCAGTACCTTGACCCCAGAGACCCAGTACTTC.

The chain links TRBV20-1 to TRBJ2-5; D gene ambiguous. Germline-derived CDR1 and CDR2 are DFQATT and SNEGSKA (reference sequence). V was shortened by 4 bases and J by 1 base, with 7 bases between the two germline ends. The CDR3 length is 12 residues. DNA of the CDR3: TGCAGTGCTATCCGTGGCCAAGAGACCCAGTACTTC. This translates into CSAIRGQETQYF.

This clonotype was seen ten or more times. The chain couples TRBV3-1 to TRBJ1-2; D perhaps matches TRBD1 (5 bases). The CDR3 is 15 amino acids. V was shortened by 4 bases and J by 4 bases, with 16 bases between the two germline ends. CDR1 LGHDT and CDR2 YNNKEL come from the germline V gene (reference sequence). The CDR3 bases are TGTGCCAGCAGCCCCGGATCCGGGGACTTCTATGGCTACACCTTC. This codes for CASSPGSGDFYGYTF.